These 8 T cell receptor beta chains originate from one sample sequenced in a study of tumor and adjacent non-tumor tissue in lung cancer. No cell sorting was done before RNA was extracted from the tissue. Distant lung tissue was collected more than 3 cm away from the tumor edge. A modified ARM-PCR protocol with three rounds of nested PCR amplified TCRbeta. TCRdb re-analysed the multiplex PCR reads in MiXCR, keeping a single row per CDR3 protein. The sample includes some 95,000 distinct CDR3 sequences, 80% of them seen just once. Sequenced material: distant non-tumor lung tissue. All receptors derive from a man in his 60s with small cell lung cancer.

A word on this clonotype: At one of its ends the junction is not consistent with the germline gene, which may arise from a read error. The chain is built from TRBV4-1 and TRBJ2-2; 8 positions agree with TRBD2. The length of the CDR3 is 17 residues. Per the germline V gene, CDR1 is MGHRA and CDR2 is YSYEKL. CDR3 sequence (DNA): TGCGGCAGCAGTTCCCGGAATAGCGGGACGAACACCGGGGAGCTGTTTTTT. Translating it yields CGSSSRNSGTNTGELFF.

On this clonotype: With a much larger clone just one base away, this may be a read error. The chain recombines TRBV7-8 with TRBJ2-3; the D is unclear. The CDR3 loop spans 13 amino acids. Trimming took off 5 bases at V and 5 bases at J, with 11 bases between the two ends. CDR1 and CDR2 (germline): SGHVS, FQNEAQ. CDR3 in DNA: TGTGCCAGCAGCCACGACATGGGAGATACGCAGTATTTT. Protein: CASSHDMGDTQYF.

Concerning this clonotype: One junction end does not reproduce the germline sequence, and a read error may be involved. The rearrangement links TRBV6-2 or TRBV6-3 to TRBJ2-3; tentatively, D is TRBD1 or TRBD2 (5 bases each). Germline loops: CDR1 MNHEY, CDR2 SVGEGT. The CDR3 extends over 17 amino acids. CDR3 nucleotide sequence: TGTGCCAGCAGTTACTCGACCCGGGACCGAAGCATAGATGCGCAGTATTTT. Residues: CASSYSTRDRSIDAQYF.

The J gene is TRBJ1-2, the V gene TRBV20-1, with D perhaps matching TRBD1 (5 bases). The CDR3 is made up of 13 amino acids. Germline V gene data show CDR1 as DFQATT and CDR2 as SNEGSKA (reference sequence). V was shortened by 0 bases and J by 5 bases, with 10 bases between the two germline ends. This chain's CDR3 is CSARDPEGYGYTF. For the CDR3, the DNA is TGCAGTGCTAGAGACCCTGAGGGGTATGGCTACACCTTC.

Points on this clonotype: The junction differs from germline at one of its ends, possibly a read error. The V and J genes are TRBV5-1 and TRBJ2-6; 7 bases fit TRBD1. This CDR3 has 19 amino acids. CDR1 is SGHRS, CDR2 YFSETQ, per germline. For the CDR3, the DNA is TGCGTCAGCAGCTTCGGGACGGGACAGACTTTCTCTGGGGCCAACGTCCTGACTTTC. Translation gives CVSSFGTGQTFSGANVLTF. Full variable domain (rest looked up from reference TRBV5-1 and TRBJ2-6): KAGVTQTPRYLIKTRGQQVTLSCSPISGHRSVSWYQQTPGQGLQFLFEYFSETQRNKGNFPGRFSGRQFSNSRSEMNVSTLELGDSALYLCVSSFGTGQTFSGANVLTFGAGSRLTVL.

The chain couples TRBV12-3 or TRBV12-4 to TRBJ2-2; 10 bases are shared with TRBD2. V was clipped by 6 bases and J by 14 bases; unmatched bases: 27. The length of the CDR3 is 19 residues. Written as DNA, the CDR3 is TGTGCCAGCAGCCGAAGGAGTTTTCTAGCGGGAGTAGGTACCAGGAAACTGTTTTTT. Its protein product is CASSRRSFLAGVGTRKLFF.

This rearrangement joins TRBV6-1 to TRBJ2-2, with TRBD2 matching 7 bases. Germline trimming cut 4 bases from V and 3 bases from J; bases unmatched to any gene: 14. Germline V lookup: CDR1 MNHNS, CDR2 SASEGT. The CDR3 contains 18 residues. The CDR3 DNA sequence: TGTGCCAGCAGTGTATTAGGCGGGGGACCTCGAGACACCGGGGAGCTGTTTTTT. This codes for CASSVLGGGPRDTGELFF.

Concerning this clonotype: Since the CDR3 does not end with the conserved phenylalanine or tryptophan, this likely comes from a read error. In DNA, the CDR3 is TGTGCCAGCAGCTTATTGGACTGGCAGGGCGCATATAATGAGCAGTTCATC. It specifies CASSLLDWQGAYNEQFI. The chain links TRBV5-5 to TRBJ2-1; the D gene could be TRBD1 or TRBD2 (5 bases each). There are 17 residues in the CDR3. Germline CDR1 SGHKS, CDR2 YYEKEE (reference sequence). The germline V and J ends were trimmed by 2 bases and 7 bases, with 22 bases remaining between them.